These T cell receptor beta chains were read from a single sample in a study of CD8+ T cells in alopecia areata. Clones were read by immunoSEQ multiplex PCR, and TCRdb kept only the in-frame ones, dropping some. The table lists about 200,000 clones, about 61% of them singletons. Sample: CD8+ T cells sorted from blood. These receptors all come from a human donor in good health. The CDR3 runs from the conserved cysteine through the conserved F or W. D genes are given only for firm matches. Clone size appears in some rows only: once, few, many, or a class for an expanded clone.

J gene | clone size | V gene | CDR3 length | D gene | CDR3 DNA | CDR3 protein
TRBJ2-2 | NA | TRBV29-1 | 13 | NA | TGCAGCGTTGTTTTGGCGGGGCCCGGGGAGCTGTTTTTT | CSVVLAGPGELFF
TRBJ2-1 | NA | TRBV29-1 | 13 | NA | TGCAGCGTTGATGGCATCAGCTACAATGAGCAGTTCTTC | CSVDGISYNEQFF
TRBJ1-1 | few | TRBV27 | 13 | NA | TGTGCCAGCAGTTTAGGTTACGGTACTGAAGCTTTCTTT | CASSLGYGTEAFF
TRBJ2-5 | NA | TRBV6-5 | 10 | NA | TGTGCCAGTGGGATCGGGACCCAGTACTTC | CASGIGTQYF
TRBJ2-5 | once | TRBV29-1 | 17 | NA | TGCAGCGTCGAGGCGGGCGACTTTCCATTTTTTAAAGAGACCCAGTACTTC | CSVEAGDFPFFKETQYF
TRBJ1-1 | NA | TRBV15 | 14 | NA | TGTGCCACCAGCAGCAGGGGAGGTTTAACTGAAGCTTTCTTT | CATSSRGGLTEAFF
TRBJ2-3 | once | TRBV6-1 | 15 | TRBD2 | TGTGCCAGCAGTGCACTAGCGGGGGGTTCGGATACGCAGTATTTT | CASSALAGGSDTQYF
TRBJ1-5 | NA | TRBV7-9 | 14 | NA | TGTGCCAGCAGCTTAGGTACAGGGTTTCAGCCCCAGCATTTT | CASSLGTGFQPQHF
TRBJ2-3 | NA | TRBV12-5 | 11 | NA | TGTGCTAGTGGCCAGCCGGATACGCAGTATTTT | CASGQPDTQYF
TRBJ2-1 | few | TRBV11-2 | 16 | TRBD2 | TGTGCCAGCAGCCAAGATACCGGGGGGGGTTACAATGAGCAGTTCTTC | CASSQDTGGGYNEQFF
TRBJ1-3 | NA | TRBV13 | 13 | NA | TGTGCCAGCAGCTCCAGGGAGCCGAAGGACATATATTTT | CASSSREPKDIYF
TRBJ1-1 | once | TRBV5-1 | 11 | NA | TGCGCCAGCAGCTCTACAGATGAAGCTTTCTTT | CASSSTDEAFF
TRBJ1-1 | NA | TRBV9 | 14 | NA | TGTGCCAGCAGCGCTGGGGGGGGTAACACTGAAGCTTTCTTT | CASSAGGGNTEAFF
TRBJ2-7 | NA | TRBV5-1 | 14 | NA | TGCGCCAGCAGCGTGGGACCAGTAACCTACGAGCAGTACTTC | CASSVGPVTYEQYF
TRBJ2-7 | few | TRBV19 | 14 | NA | TGTGCCAGTAGTATGGCGACTGGGCCCTACGAGCAGTACTTC | CASSMATGPYEQYF
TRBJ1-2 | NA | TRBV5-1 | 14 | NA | TGCGCCAGCTACAATGGGGCCCTGAGCTATGGCTACACCTTC | CASYNGALSYGYTF
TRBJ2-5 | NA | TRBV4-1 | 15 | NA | TGCGCCAGCAGCCAAGAGGCAGGCATCCAAGAGACCCAGTACTTC | CASSQEAGIQETQYF
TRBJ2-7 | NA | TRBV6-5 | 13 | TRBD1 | TGTGCCAGCACCGGACAGGAATCCTACGAGCAGTACTTC | CASTGQESYEQYF
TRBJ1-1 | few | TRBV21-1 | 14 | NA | TGTGCCAGCAGCGCCATTAAGACAGAGGATGAAGCTTTCTTT | CASSAIKTEDEAFF
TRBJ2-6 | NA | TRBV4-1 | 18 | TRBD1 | TGCGCCAGCAGCCAGGAGGGACAGGGGGCAGGAGGGGCCAACGTCCTGACTTTC | CASSQEGQGAGGANVLTF
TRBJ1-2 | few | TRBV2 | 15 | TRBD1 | TGTGCCACCCAACCCGGTCGACAGGGACCCTATGGCTACACCTTC | CATQPGRQGPYGYTF
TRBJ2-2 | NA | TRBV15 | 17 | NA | TGTGCCACCAGCAGAGGCCGCCGGACTGCGAACACCGGGGAGCTGTTTTTT | CATSRGRRTANTGELFF
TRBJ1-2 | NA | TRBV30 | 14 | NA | TGTGCCTGGAGTAGCGCTGTTGGGTACTATGGCTACACCTTC | CAWSSAVGYYGYTF
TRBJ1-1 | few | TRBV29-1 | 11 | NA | TGCAGCGTCGCGGACGGTTCTGAAGCTTTCTTT | CSVADGSEAFF
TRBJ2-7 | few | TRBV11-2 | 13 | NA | TGTGCCAGCAGCCCGGCGGGTTTCTACGAGCAGTACTTC | CASSPAGFYEQYF
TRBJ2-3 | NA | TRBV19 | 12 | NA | TGTGCCAGTAGTGTCGGGTGGGATACGCAGTATTTT | CASSVGWDTQYF
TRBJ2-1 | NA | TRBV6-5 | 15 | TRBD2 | TGTGCCAGCAGTTACGGGCGGGGGGCCCTCAATGAGCAGTTCTTC | CASSYGRGALNEQFF
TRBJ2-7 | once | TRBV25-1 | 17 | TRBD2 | TGTGCCAGCAGTGAGGGGGAGGGAGTTCGGGCGACCTACGAGCAGTACTTC | CASSEGEGVRATYEQYF
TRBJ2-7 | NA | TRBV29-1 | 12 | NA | TGCAGCGTGGGCTCAGGGGCCTACGAGCAGTACTTC | CSVGSGAYEQYF
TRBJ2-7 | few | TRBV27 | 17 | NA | TGTGCCAGCAGTTTATCCGTCTCAACTAGCAGGCGTTTCGAGCAGTACTTC | CASSLSVSTSRRFEQYF
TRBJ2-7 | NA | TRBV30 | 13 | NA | TGTGCCTGGAGTGGAAACACCCCCTACGAGCAGTACTTC | CAWSGNTPYEQYF
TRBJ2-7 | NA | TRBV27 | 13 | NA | TGTGCCAGCAGTTCTGGGGAGACATACGAGCAGTACTTC | CASSSGETYEQYF
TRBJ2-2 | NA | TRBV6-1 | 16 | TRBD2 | TGTGCCAGCAGTGGCTGGCTAGCGGAGAGCACCGGGGAGCTGTTTTTT | CASSGWLAESTGELFF
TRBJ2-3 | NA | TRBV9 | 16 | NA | TGTGCCAGCCAAACCGGTGAGGGGTCAGACACAGATACGCAGTATTTT | CASQTGEGSDTDTQYF
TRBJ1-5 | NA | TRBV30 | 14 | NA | TGTGCCTGGAGTGTGTCAGGGACCAATCAGCCCCAGCATTTT | CAWSVSGTNQPQHF
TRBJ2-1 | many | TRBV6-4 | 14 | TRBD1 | TGTGCCAGCAGTGGGACAGGGGGCTACAATGAGCAGTTCTTC | CASSGTGGYNEQFF
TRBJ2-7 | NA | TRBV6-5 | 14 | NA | TGTGCCAGCAGTCCTGAGGGTACCTCCTACGAGCAGTACTTC | CASSPEGTSYEQYF
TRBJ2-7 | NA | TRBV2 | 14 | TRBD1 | TGTGCCAGCAGTGGTACGACAGGGGGCTACGAGCAGTACTTC | CASSGTTGGYEQYF
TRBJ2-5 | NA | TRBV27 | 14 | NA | TGTGCCAGCAGTTTAGATGGTCTTGGGGAGACCCAGTACTTC | CASSLDGLGETQYF
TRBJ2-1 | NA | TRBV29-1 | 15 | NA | TGCAGCGTTGAAGTGGGTGGAGCAGGCTACAATGAGCAGTTCTTC | CSVEVGGAGYNEQFF
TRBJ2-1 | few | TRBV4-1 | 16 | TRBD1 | TGCGCCAGCAGCCAAGTACAGGACAGGGCAGGGAATGAGCAGTTCTTC | CASSQVQDRAGNEQFF
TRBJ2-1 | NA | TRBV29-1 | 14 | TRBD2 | TGCAGCGTCGACGGGACTACGGTCTACAATGAGCAGTTCTTC | CSVDGTTVYNEQFF
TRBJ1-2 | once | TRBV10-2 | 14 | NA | TGCGCCAGCACAGAGGGAGGACGGAACTATGGCTACACCTTC | CASTEGGRNYGYTF
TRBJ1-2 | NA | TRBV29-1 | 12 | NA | TGCAGCGTCCTCCGGGAGAACTATGGCTACACCTTC | CSVLRENYGYTF
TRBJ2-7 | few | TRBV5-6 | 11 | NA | TGTGCCAGCAGCGATACTGACAAGCAGTACTTC | CASSDTDKQYF
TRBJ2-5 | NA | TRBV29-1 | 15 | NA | TGCAGCGCTGACCAGGGGACATATAACGAAGAGACCCAGTACTTC | CSADQGTYNEETQYF
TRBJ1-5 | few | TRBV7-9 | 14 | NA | TGTGCCAGCAGCAAAGCGGGGGGCCGTCAGCCCCAGCATTTT | CASSKAGGRQPQHF
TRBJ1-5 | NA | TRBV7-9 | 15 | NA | TGTGCCAGCAGCTTTGGGGGACTCAGGGATCAGCCCCAGCATTTT | CASSFGGLRDQPQHF
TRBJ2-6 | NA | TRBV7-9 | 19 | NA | TGTGCCAGCAGCTTGTCTGGCGGCAGTTCCTTCTCTGGGGCCAACGTCCTGACTTTC | CASSLSGGSSFSGANVLTF
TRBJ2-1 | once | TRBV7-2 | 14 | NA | TGTGCCAGCAGCTTAATACTAGCATCGGATGAGCAGTTCTTC | CASSLILASDEQFF
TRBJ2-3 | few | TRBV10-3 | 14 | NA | TGTGCCATCGGGGACCCTCGGATGGCAGATACGCAGTATTTT | CAIGDPRMADTQYF